This record covers a single T cell receptor (beta chain). These data come from a study of blood T cell repertoires in COVID-19. The overall study: Some COVID-19 samples were acute and others convalescent; all came from the United States, Italy and Spain. The cDNA or gDNA used as material had been derived from T cells, B-cell-depleted T cells, or PBMCs.

Original analysis: Reference gene primer amplification yielded estimated nucleated cell counts. Profiling relied on immunoSEQ multiplex PCR, and the TCRdb table lists in-frame clones only, not all of them. From that table come the V and J calls and clone size; the DNA was used to work out D and trimming. The table lists 200,000 to 250,000 clones, around 86% of them singletons. This TCR came from a woman aged 45-65 years with COVID-19, enrolled during active disease. The source material was peripheral blood.

The CDR3 sequence is CASSLGLAGGYNEQFF. CDR3 in DNA: TGTGCCAGCAGCTTAGGGCTAGCGGGGGGGTACAATGAGCAGTTCTTC. V usage is TRBV11-3 and J usage is TRBJ2-1, with TRBD2 matching 12 bases. Per germline, CDR1 SGHNT and CDR2 YENEEA. The V gene end was trimmed by 1 base and the J gene end by 4 bases; junction bases not matched to a gene: 2. The CDR3 is 16 amino acids.